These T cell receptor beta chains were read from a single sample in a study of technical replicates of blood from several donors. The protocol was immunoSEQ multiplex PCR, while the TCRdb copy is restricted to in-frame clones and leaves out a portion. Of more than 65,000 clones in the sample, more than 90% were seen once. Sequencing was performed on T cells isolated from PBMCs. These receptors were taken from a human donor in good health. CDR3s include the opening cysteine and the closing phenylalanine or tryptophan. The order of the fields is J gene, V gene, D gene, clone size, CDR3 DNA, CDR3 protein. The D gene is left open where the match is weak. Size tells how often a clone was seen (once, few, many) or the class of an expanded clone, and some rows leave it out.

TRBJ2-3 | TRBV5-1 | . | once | TGCGCCAGCAGCTTGGGAATAACTAGCACAGATACGCAGTATTTT | CASSLGITSTDTQYF
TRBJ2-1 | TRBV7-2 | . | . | TGTGCCAGCAGCTTAGCCCAGGGTGACTACAATGAGCAGTTCTTC | CASSLAQGDYNEQFF
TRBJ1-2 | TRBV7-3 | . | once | TGTGCCAGCAGCTTAGATGGTTTGGGCAGGGGCGACTATGGCTACACCTTC | CASSLDGLGRGDYGYTF
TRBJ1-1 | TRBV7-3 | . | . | TGTGCCAGCAGCTTAGAACCCCGCGCCGAAGCTTTCTTT | CASSLEPRAEAFF
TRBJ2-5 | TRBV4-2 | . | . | TGTGCCAGCAGCCAAGAGATGGCTCTACTAGGAGAGACCCAGTACTTC | CASSQEMALLGETQYF
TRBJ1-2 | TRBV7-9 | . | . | TGTGCCAGCAGTTTCACGGGACTCCCAAACTATGGCTACACCTTC | CASSFTGLPNYGYTF
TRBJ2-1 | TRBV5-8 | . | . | TGTGCCAGCAGCTTCCCAGGATACAATGAGCAGTTCTTC | CASSFPGYNEQFF
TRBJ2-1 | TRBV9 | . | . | TGTGCCAGCAGCCCTCGGACTATTTACAATGAGCAGTTCTTC | CASSPRTIYNEQFF
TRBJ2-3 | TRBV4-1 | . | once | TGCGCCAGCAGCCAAACAGCGGACTCTAGCACAGATACGCAGTATTTT | CASSQTADSSTDTQYF
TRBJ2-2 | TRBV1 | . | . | TGCACCAGCAGCCTTCTGGGACTACAGTTCACCGGGGAGCTGTTTTTT | CTSSLLGLQFTGELFF
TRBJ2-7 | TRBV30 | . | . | TGTGCCTGGAGTGTCGACCGGGACTACGAGCAGTACTTC | CAWSVDRDYEQYF
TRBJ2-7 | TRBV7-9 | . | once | TGTGCCAGCAGCAAAGACAGCCACCACGAGCAGTACTTC | CASSKDSHHEQYF
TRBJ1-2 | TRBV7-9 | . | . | TGTGCCAGCAGCTACTCAGGGGCGGCTACGGGCTTC | CASSYSGAATGF
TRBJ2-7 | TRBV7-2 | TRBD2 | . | TGTGCCAGCAGCTTGACTAGCGCCGAGCAGTACTTC | CASSLTSAEQYF
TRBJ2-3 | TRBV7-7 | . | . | TGTGCCAGCAGCTTGGGTCCCCCCAGCGCGGAGGGGAACACAGATACGCAGTATTTT | CASSLGPPSAEGNTDTQYF
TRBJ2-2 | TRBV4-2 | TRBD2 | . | TGTGCCAGCAGCCGAAGCATAGCGGGAGATACCGGGGAGCTGTTTTTT | CASSRSIAGDTGELFF
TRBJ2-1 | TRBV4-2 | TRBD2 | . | TGTGCCAGCAGACGTAGCGGGGCTTCCTACAATGAGCAGTTCTTC | CASRRSGASYNEQFF
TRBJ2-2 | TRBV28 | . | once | TGTGCCAGCAGTTTCTCAGGGAACGGGGAGCTGTTTTTT | CASSFSGNGELFF
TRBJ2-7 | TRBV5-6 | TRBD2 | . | TGTGCCAGCAGCTTATCCGGGACTAGCGGGACTTACGAGCAGTACTTC | CASSLSGTSGTYEQYF
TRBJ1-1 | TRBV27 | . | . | TGTGCCAGCAGTTTACAGGAGAACACTGAAGCTTTCTTT | CASSLQENTEAFF
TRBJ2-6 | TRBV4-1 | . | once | TGCGCCAGCAGCCAAGAGATGGGAGTCTCTGGGGCCAACGTCCTGACTTTC | CASSQEMGVSGANVLTF
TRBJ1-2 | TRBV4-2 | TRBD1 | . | TGTGCCAGCAGCCAAGAGAAATTGCTGACAGGGACCTATGGCTACACCTTC | CASSQEKLLTGTYGYTF
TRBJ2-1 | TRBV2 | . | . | TGTGCCAGCAGTCTAACTGTAACCTCCTACAATGAGCAGTTCTTC | CASSLTVTSYNEQFF
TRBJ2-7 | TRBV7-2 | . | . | TGTGCCAGCAGCTTAAACGGGGTCACGTCGGGGGAGCAGTACTTC | CASSLNGVTSGEQYF
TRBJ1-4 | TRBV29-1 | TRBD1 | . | TGCAGCGCCTGGGACAGACATAGTGAAAAACTGTTTTTT | CSAWDRHSEKLFF
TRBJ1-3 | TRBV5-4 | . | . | TGTGCCAGCAGCTTGGTAGAGGGTGGGCCCAGCTCTGGAAACACCATATATTTT | CASSLVEGGPSSGNTIYF
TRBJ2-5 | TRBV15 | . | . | TGTGCCACCAGCAGAGCCCTGTACCAAGAGACCCAGTACTTC | CATSRALYQETQYF
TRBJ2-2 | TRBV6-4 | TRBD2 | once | TGTGCCAGCAGTGACTCGGCTAGCGGGAGACTTATCGGGGAGCTGTTTTTT | CASSDSASGRLIGELFF
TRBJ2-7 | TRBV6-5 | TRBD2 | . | TGTGCCAGCAGTCCTATAGCGGGAGTCTACGAGCAGTACTTC | CASSPIAGVYEQYF
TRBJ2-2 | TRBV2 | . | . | TGTGCCAGCAGGGACTCCTTAACCGGGGAGCTGTTTTTT | CASRDSLTGELFF
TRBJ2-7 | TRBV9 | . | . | TGTGCCAGCAGCGTAGGTCTATCATTCTTCTACGAGCAGTACTTC | CASSVGLSFFYEQYF
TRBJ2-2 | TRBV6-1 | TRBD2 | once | TGTGCCAGCTGTGCTAGCGGAAACACCGGGGAGCTGTTTTTT | CASCASGNTGELFF
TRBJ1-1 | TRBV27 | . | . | TGTGCCAGCAGTTTATATGGGGAGGGCACTGAAGCTTTCTTT | CASSLYGEGTEAFF
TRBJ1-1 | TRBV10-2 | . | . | TGCGCCAGCAGTGAGACAGAGAACACTGAAGCTTTCTTT | CASSETENTEAFF
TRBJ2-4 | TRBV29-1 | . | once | TGCAGCGTCTCCCGGTCTACCAAAAACATTCAGTACTTC | CSVSRSTKNIQYF
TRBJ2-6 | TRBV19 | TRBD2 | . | TGTGCCAGTAGTCTGGGGACTAGCGGGAGGACAGTGGTGGCTGGGGCCAACGTCCTGACTTTC | CASSLGTSGRTVVAGANVLTF
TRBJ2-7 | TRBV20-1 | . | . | TGCAGTGCTAGTCTAGATTACGAGCAGTACTTC | CSASLDYEQYF
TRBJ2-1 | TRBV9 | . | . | TGTGCCAGCACCCCACAAAGCTCCTACAATGAGCAGTTCTTC | CASTPQSSYNEQFF
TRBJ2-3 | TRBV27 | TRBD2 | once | TGTGCCAGCAGTTTAACTACCGGGAGGGAGTATTTT | CASSLTTGREYF
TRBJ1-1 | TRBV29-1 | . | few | TGCAGCGTTGCAGGGGCGGTATCGGGGAACACTGAAGCTTTCTTT | CSVAGAVSGNTEAFF
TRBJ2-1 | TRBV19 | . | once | TGTGCCAGTAGTGACGGGTCAGGGGGGAACAATGAGCAGTTCTTC | CASSDGSGGNNEQFF
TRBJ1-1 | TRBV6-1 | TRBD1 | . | TGTGCCAGCAGTATTACCCGGACAGGGGAGGAAGCTTTCTTT | CASSITRTGEEAFF
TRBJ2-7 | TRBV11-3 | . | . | TGTGCCAGCAGCTTGCCGGGCCCCGGGGGTTACGAGCAGTACTTC | CASSLPGPGGYEQYF
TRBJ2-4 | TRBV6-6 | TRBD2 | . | TGTGCCAGCAGTTTAGGGGAGGGAATAGCCAAAAACATTCAGTACTTC | CASSLGEGIAKNIQYF
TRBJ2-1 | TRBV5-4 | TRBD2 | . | TGTGCCAGCAGCTTGACTAGCGGGCTAGGCGATGAGCAGTTCTTC | CASSLTSGLGDEQFF
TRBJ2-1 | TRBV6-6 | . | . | TGTGCCAGCTCCTCGGACAGCAATGAGCAGTTCTTC | CASSSDSNEQFF
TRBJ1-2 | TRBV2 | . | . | TGTGCCAGCAAAGGGGTTTGGAGCTCTTCTAACTATGGCTACACCTTC | CASKGVWSSSNYGYTF
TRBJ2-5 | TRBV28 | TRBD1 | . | TGTGCCAGCACCCTAGACAGGGAGCAAGAGACCCAGTACTTC | CASTLDREQETQYF
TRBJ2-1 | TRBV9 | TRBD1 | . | TGTGCCAGCAGCCCAAACCGGGACAGAGACAATGAGCAGTTCTTC | CASSPNRDRDNEQFF
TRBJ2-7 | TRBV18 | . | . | TGTGCCAGCTCACCCTCGGGAAGGATGTACGAGCAGTACTTC | CASSPSGRMYEQYF
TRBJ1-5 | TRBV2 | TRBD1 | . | TGTGCCAGCAGTGAATCTTGGGACAGGGGTTATCAGCCCCAGCATTTT | CASSESWDRGYQPQHF
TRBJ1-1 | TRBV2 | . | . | TGTGCCAGCTTGGAGGGAATGGGAATTGAACAAGCTTTCTTT | CASLEGMGIEQAFF
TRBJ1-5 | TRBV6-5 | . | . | TGTGCCAGCAGCCGAGAGACTAATCAGCCCCAGCATTTT | CASSRETNQPQHF
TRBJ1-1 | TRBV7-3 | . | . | TGTGCCAGCAGTCCCGCAGGCCCCGTTCTGTTGAACACTGAAGCTTTCTTT | CASSPAGPVLLNTEAFF
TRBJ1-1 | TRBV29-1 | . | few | TGCAGCGTTGAATACAGTTCCGGCACTGAAGCTTTCTTT | CSVEYSSGTEAFF